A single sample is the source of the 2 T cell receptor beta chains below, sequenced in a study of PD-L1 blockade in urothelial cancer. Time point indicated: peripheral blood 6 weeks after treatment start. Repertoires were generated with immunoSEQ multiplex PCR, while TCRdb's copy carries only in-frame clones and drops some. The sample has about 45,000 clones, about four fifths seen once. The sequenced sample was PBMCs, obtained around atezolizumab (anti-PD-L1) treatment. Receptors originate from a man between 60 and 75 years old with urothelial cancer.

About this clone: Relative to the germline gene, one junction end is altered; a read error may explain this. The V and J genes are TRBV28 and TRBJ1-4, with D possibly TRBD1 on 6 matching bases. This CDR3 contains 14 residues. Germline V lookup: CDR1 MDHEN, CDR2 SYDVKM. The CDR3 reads CASSIQGLNGKLFF. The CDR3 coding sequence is TGTGCCAGCAGTATACAGGGTTTGAATGGAAAACTGTTTTTT. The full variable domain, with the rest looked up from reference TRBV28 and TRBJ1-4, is DVKVTQSSRYLVKRTGEKVFLECVQDMDHENMFWYRQDPGLGLRLIYFSYDVKMKEKGDIPEGYSVSREKKERFSLILESASTNQTSMYLCASSIQGLNGKLFFGSGTQLSVL.

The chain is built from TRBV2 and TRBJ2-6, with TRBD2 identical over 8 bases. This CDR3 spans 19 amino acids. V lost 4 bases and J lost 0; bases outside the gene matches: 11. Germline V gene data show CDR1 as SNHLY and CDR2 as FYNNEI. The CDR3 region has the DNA TGTGCCAGCAGTGCGGTCTTCGCGGGGGGCGTCTCTGGGGCCAACGTCCTGACTTTC. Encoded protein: CASSAVFAGGVSGANVLTF.